This TCR beta chain comes out of a study of a mutant IDH1 vaccine in newly diagnosed glioma. This clone was recorded once. Its antigen is unknown. Germline CDR1 and CDR2: SEHNR and FQNEAQ (reference sequence). Trimming removed 5 bases at V and 10 bases at J, with 14 bases between. The CDR3 sequence is 12 residues long. As to time point: week 11, during vaccination. The investigators gave 300 ug of mutant IDH1 20-mer peptide in each vaccine dose, together with topical imiquimod. Profiled with immunoSEQ multiplex PCR; TCRdb holds only in-frame clones, not every one. The sample lists 30,000 to 35,000 clones, nearly 90% seen once, with 20% in the top ten.

Here the sequenced sample was PBMCs, taken from a glioma patient whose treatment included an IDH1 peptide vaccine. This sequence originates from a young man with glioma. The chain uses TRBV7-9 and TRBJ1-1, with a possible D match to TRBD1 (5 bases). Here the CDR3 DNA reads TGTGCCAGCAGCCTTCCGGCTGGGGGAGCTTTCTTT. This codes for CASSLPAGGAFF.